This T cell receptor beta chain was obtained from a study of blood T cell repertoires in COVID-19. The overall study: The United States, Italy and Spain supplied acute and convalescent COVID-19 samples. PBMCs, B-cell-depleted T cells, or T cells provided the cDNA or gDNA that made up the material.

Per the original data handling: Reference gene primer amplification gave nucleated cell count estimates. Sequencing was performed with immunoSEQ multiplex PCR; in TCRdb, only in-frame clones are kept and a portion is missing. V, J and clone size are taken as reported in that table, and D and trimming were inferred from the DNA itself. The profile covers approximately 93,000 clones, with 72% appearing a single time and around an eighth taken by the ten largest. CDR1 is SGHNT, CDR2 YYREEE, per germline (reference sequence). Trimming removed 3 bases from V and 5 bases from J, with 14 bases in between. The CDR3 consists of 14 residues.

The chain uses TRBV5-4 and TRBJ2-5; weak D call: TRBD1 (7 bases). This sequence was found in a woman of 80 years or more with acute or convalescent COVID-19. The sample comprised peripheral blood. The DNA for the CDR3 is TGTGCCAGCAGCTCGGAGGGGGCGCGGGAGACCCAGTACTTC. Its protein product is CASSSEGARETQYF. The full variable domain, with the rest looked up from reference TRBV5-4 and TRBJ2-5, is ETGVTQSPTHLIKTRGQQVTLRCSSQSGHNTVSWYQQALGQGPQFIFQYYREEENGRGNFPPRFSGLQFPNYSSELNVNALELDDSALYLCASSSEGARETQYFGPGTRLLVL.